This TCR beta chain appears in the sequencing data of a study of CD8+ T cells in alopecia areata (dated by TCRdb to 2017 to 2018). Broadly, across the study: The treated patients, all with moderate-to-severe alopecia areata, were enrolled in an open-label pilot trial of oral tofacitinib given at 5 to 10 mg twice daily. Tofacitinib was given for 6 to 18 months, followed by 6 months of follow-up off drug to assess delayed response and recurrence. To study T cell clonal expansion in alopecia areata, the researchers applied high-throughput TCRbeta sequencing to both the C3H/HeJ mouse model and human patients. In treated patients, disease severity was measured using the SALT score, which gives the percentage of scalp surface area affected. Scalp clonality was compared across normal scalp (n=4), patchy alopecia areata scalp (n=8), and alopecia totalis/universalis scalp (n=8). On the human side, TCRbeta sequencing was run on scalp tissue and on sorted CD4+ and CD8+ peripheral blood T cells from healthy controls and from alopecia areata patients with either patchy or totalis/universalis disease. TCRbeta CDR3 regions were amplified by immunoSEQ multiplex PCR with 35 Vbeta forward and 13 Jbeta reverse primers. Biopsies were taken from tofacitinib-treated patients at baseline and again at 4 and 24 weeks into treatment, and several of those patients also had a later scalp biopsy. RNA came from the PAXgene miRNA kit for fixed scalp, the miRNeasy kit for PBMCs, and the RNeasy kit for mouse skin. Summary of the overall study and its limitations: Many expanded lesional clones were found to persist in scalp and blood during tofacitinib treatment, and relapse after treatment cessation may be partly explained by this persistence. Tofacitinib significantly decreased scalp clonality and the number of expanded CD8+ clones among the top 100 scalp clones. Scalp TCR repertoire analysis is complicated because resident alphabeta T cells in normal human skin are also sequenced, whereas mouse skin is dominated by gammadelta T cells. Because the treated cohort was small and included a single nonresponder, larger studies are needed to assess links between baseline CD8+ expansion and response. TCR sequences shared between patients were less clear than in mice, possibly partly because of HLA diversity in the patient population. Higher clonality and more expanded CD8+ clones were observed in lesional scalp than in normal scalp, particularly in alopecia totalis/universalis, a finding suggestive of antigenic drive.

The junction carries 9 bases between V and J, which are trimmed by 3 bases and 5 bases respectively. The CDR3 spans 12 residues, from the cysteine through the phenylalanine. The sequence is cut down to CDR3 DNA, 36 bases in frame from base 1. The germline V gene (reference sequence) specifies GTSNPN as CDR1 and SVGIG as CDR2. The time point label here, explained by the study, means: around 4 weeks on oral tofacitinib. The treatment or condition label corresponds to: oral pan-JAK inhibitor, 5-10 mg twice daily. Lesional scalp punch biopsies and peripheral blood were collected from alopecia areata patients. PBMCs were separated by density centrifugation and stained for CD3, CD4 and CD8, after which CD4+ and CD8+ T cells were sorted on a FACSAria. A remark on this clone: Its antigen is currently not known. No much larger clonotype is one base removed from it; base qualities were not supplied.

The method was the immunoSEQ multiplex PCR assay. For TCR sequencing, RNA was extracted from every sample and reverse transcribed into cDNA to serve as template. First-strand cDNA was synthesized with SuperScript III using a 2:1 mix of oligo-dT and random hexamers. A synthetic immune receptor repertoire was used to measure amplification bias, and any remaining bias was corrected computationally. The authors' analysis ran thus. Raw reads were preprocessed for error removal, and CDR3 was defined according to IMGT conventions as running from the conserved cysteine to phenylalanine. Clonality was computed by normalizing Shannon entropy by log2 of the number of productive unique TCRs and subtracting the result from 1. Whether scalp clones were CD4 or CD8 was inferred by matching scalp TCRbeta sequences against CD4 and CD8 repertoires sorted from blood. TCRdb re-hosts the immuneACCESS table, in-frame sequences only. Its copies lack some clones; in the studies checked, an unresolved V gene accounts for under half of them, and the cause for the rest is not known. The DNA gave D and trimming, while V, J and clone size come from that table. The sample profile shows approximately 210,000 clones; around 56% of them were found once. In total, the top ten clones hold approximately 3.3% of the sample.

The source of this sequence is a human donor with alopecia areata. The chain joins TRBV30 to TRBJ2-3; the D segment may tentatively be TRBD1 or TRBD2, each giving 5 matched bases. The sequences come from CD4+ T cells sorted from blood, collected at week 4, from a patient treated with tofacitinib. The DNA sequence reads TGTGCCTGGAGCGAGGGGCGAGATACGCAGTATTTT. Its translation reads: CAWSEGRDTQYF.